This TCR beta chain emerged from a study of T cells in tumors after PD-1 blockade. The ends were cut back, 5 bases at V and 0 bases at J, with 4 bases in the middle. The germline CDR1 and CDR2 sequences are MNHEY and SVGEGT. The CDR3 loop spans 13 amino acids. Method: immunoSEQ multiplex PCR; TCRdb's copy keeps in-frame clones and lacks some. This table has around 50,000 clones, more than 70% appearing once. In its sample, this clone is medium-sized. The J gene is TRBJ2-2, the V gene TRBV6-2 or TRBV6-3; D not resolved. Here the sequenced sample was PBMCs, taken before anti-PD-1 treatment. The source is a human donor with basal cell carcinoma. CDR3 DNA sequence: TGTGCCAGCAGTCTCGCGAACACCGGGGAGCTGTTTTTT. Its protein is CASSLANTGELFF.